This T cell receptor (beta chain) was recorded in a study of cytomegalovirus exposure and HLA in healthy donors. Study-wide results and limits: Reports indicate that TCR beta sequences accurately predicted the HLA-A and HLA-B alleles of most subjects.

PCR primers comprised 60 Vbeta and 13 Jbeta primers. Clones were read by immunoSEQ multiplex PCR, and TCRdb kept only the in-frame ones, dropping some. Recorded for this sample: approximately 54,000 clones. With respect to this clone: Its matching antigen is unknown.

This TCR came from a woman in her 40s in good health and CMV-seronegative. What was sequenced was PBMCs.

The CDR3 sequence is CATSGTAYEQYF. CDR3 nucleotides: TGTGCCACCAGCGGCACCGCCTACGAGCAGTACTTC. The chain carries TRBV15 and TRBJ2-7; D call uncertain. This CDR3 is built from 12 residues. Per germline, CDR1 LNHNV and CDR2 YYDKDF (reference sequence). The V end was cut by 5 bases, the J end by 2 bases, with 7 bases between.